This entry lists 16 T cell receptor beta chains sequenced from one sample in a study of blood T cell repertoires in COVID-19. Profiled with immunoSEQ multiplex PCR; TCRdb holds only in-frame clones, not every one. The sample has 250,000 to 300,000 clones, approximately 89% seen once. The sample taken for sequencing was peripheral blood. The receptors stem from a woman aged 55-75 years with acute or convalescent COVID-19.

This clone occurred once. The chain carries TRBV3-1 (or the pseudogene TRBV3-2) and TRBJ2-7; D is unclear. There are 14 residues in the CDR3. V shed 0 bases and J shed 2 bases, with 8 bases lying between them. Looked up from germline, CDR1 is LGHDT and CDR2 is YNNKEL (reference sequence). CDR3: CASSQDRLTYEQYF. CDR3 DNA: TGTGCCAGCAGCCAAGACAGGTTAACCTACGAGCAGTACTTC.

This clone was recorded once. CDR3 nucleotide sequence: TGCGCCAGCAGCCACCTACTAGCGGGATTGGACGAGCAGTACTTC. Amino acid sequence: CASSHLLAGLDEQYF. The V gene is TRBV4-1, the J gene TRBJ2-7; 10 bases match TRBD2. The CDR3 has 15 amino acids. J lost 5 bases, V lost 3 bases, and 7 bases had no gene match. Germline V gene data show CDR1 as MGHRA and CDR2 as YSYEKL.

The chain uses TRBV19 and TRBJ2-5; unclear D gene. Germline CDR1 LNHDA, CDR2 SQIVND (reference sequence). The CDR3 runs to 11 residues. V dropped 6 bases and J dropped 2 bases, with 4 bases sitting between them. Here the CDR3 DNA reads TGTGCCAGTAGCAAACAAGAGACCCAGTACTTC. Translating gives CASSKQETQYF.

The chain carries TRBV18 and TRBJ1-1; D perhaps matches TRBD1 (5 bases). The CDR3 is 15 amino acids. In germline, CDR1 is KGHSH, CDR2 LQKENI. Trimming cost V 3 bases and J 1 base, with 12 bases left between them. CDR3 nucleotides: TGTGCCAGCTCACCCGGGGGGGACTGGAACACTGAAGCTTTCTTT. This translates into CASSPGGDWNTEAFF.

The rearrangement links TRBV6-2 or TRBV6-3 to TRBJ2-3; D perhaps matches TRBD1 (5 bases). V was trimmed by 2 bases and J by 3 bases, leaving 12 bases between them. The length of the CDR3 is 15 residues. Germline CDR1 and CDR2: MNHEY and SVGEGT. The CDR3 reads CASSYRGRETDTQYF. In DNA form, the CDR3 reads TGTGCCAGCAGTTACAGGGGAAGAGAAACAGATACGCAGTATTTT.

J is TRBJ2-1 and V is TRBV5-4; 8 bases fit TRBD2. Per germline, CDR1 SGHNT and CDR2 YYREEE (reference sequence). CDR3 length: 15 amino acids. Unmatched junction bases numbered 3, after V lost 0 bases and J lost 4 bases. CDR3 residues: CASSLVVAGYNEQFF. In DNA form, the CDR3 reads TGTGCCAGCAGCTTGGTAGTAGCGGGGTACAATGAGCAGTTCTTC.

The chain recombines TRBV15 with TRBJ2-2; 7 bases are a match to TRBD2. CDR1 LNHNV and CDR2 YYDKDF come from the germline V gene (reference sequence). V shed 2 bases and J 5 bases; nucleotides not matched to a gene: 5. The CDR3 extends over 15 amino acids. DNA of the CDR3: TGTGCCACCAGCAGATTCTCCGGGGGGACCGGGGAGCTGTTTTTT. This translates into CATSRFSGGTGELFF.

CDR3 in DNA: TGTGCCAGCAGCGGACAGGGGAAGCAGTACTTC. This sequence encodes CASSGQGKQYF. The V call is TRBV9, the J call TRBJ2-7; 8 bases fit TRBD1. Germline lookup yields CDR1 SGDLS and CDR2 YYNGEE. CDR3 length: 11 amino acids. Losses at the gene ends were 3 bases for V and 8 bases for J; bases not matched to a gene: 1.

This chain joins TRBV2 and TRBJ2-2, with D perhaps TRBD2 (6 bases). Per the germline V gene, CDR1 is SNHLY and CDR2 is FYNNEI. Between the trimmed V and J ends, which lost 11 bases and 4 bases, there was a span of 8 bases. CDR3 length: 11 amino acids. The CDR3 protein is CAGRGTGELFF. Here the CDR3 DNA reads TGTGCCGGGCGGGGCACCGGGGAGCTGTTTTTT. Full variable domain (rest looked up from reference TRBV2 and TRBJ2-2): EPEVTQTPSHQVTQMGQEVILRCVPISNHLYFYWYRQILGQKVEFLVSFYNNEISEKSEIFDDQFSVERPDGSNFTLKIRSTKLEDSAMYFCAGRGTGELFFGEGSRLTVL.

The CDR3 DNA follows: TGTGCCAGTTCCGGGACTCCCGTTAAGACCCAGTACTTC. It translates to CASSGTPVKTQYF. The rearrangement joins TRBV12-3 or TRBV12-4 to TRBJ2-5; D is possibly TRBD2 (6 bases). Trimming shortened V by 9 bases and J by 6 bases, and 17 bases separated the two germline ends. The CDR3 loop spans 13 amino acids.

The gene calls are TRBV6-4 and TRBJ1-2; D ambiguous. Germline values: CDR1 MRHNA, CDR2 SNTAGT. The CDR3 has 15 amino acids. Trimming shortened V by 4 bases and J by 2 bases, and 14 bases separated the two germline ends. The CDR3 DNA is TGTGCCAGCAGTGTAGCCAGACTACAAAACTATGGCTACACCTTC. It is translated as CASSVARLQNYGYTF.

The gene calls are TRBV4-3 and TRBJ1-4; D is ambiguous. The germline V gene has CDR1 LGHNA and CDR2 YSLEER. This CDR3 is built from 15 residues. The germline V and J ends were trimmed by 4 bases and 0 bases, with 9 bases remaining between them. CDR3 protein: CASSRQQTTNEKLFF. DNA of the CDR3: TGCGCCAGCAGCCGCCAACAGACAACTAATGAAAAACTGTTTTTT.

V usage is TRBV3-1 (or the pseudogene TRBV3-2) and J usage is TRBJ1-5; no clear D. The CDR3 loop spans 17 amino acids. The V gene lost 0 bases and the J gene lost 3 bases, with 15 bases spanning the gap. In germline, CDR1 is LGHDT, CDR2 YNNKEL (reference sequence). CDR3 region: CASSQDLSQAYNQPQHF. CDR3 DNA: TGTGCCAGCAGCCAAGATTTAAGTCAGGCTTACAATCAGCCCCAGCATTTT.

V usage is TRBV7-2 and J usage is TRBJ1-2; D remains unclear. The CDR3 runs to 15 residues. V was trimmed by 1 base and J by 8 bases, leaving 17 bases between them. Germline CDR1 is SGHTA and CDR2 is FQGNSA. In DNA, the CDR3 is TGTGCCAGCAGCTTAGTAGGAGGTTCTTCGGGCGGCTACACCTTC. It encodes CASSLVGGSSGGYTF.

This chain joins TRBV19 and TRBJ1-5; a weak D match, TRBD1 (5 bases). Germline values: CDR1 LNHDA, CDR2 SQIVND (reference sequence). The V gene lost 4 bases and the J gene lost 0 bases, with 16 bases spanning the gap. This CDR3 spans 17 amino acids. The CDR3 DNA follows: TGTGCCAGTAGTACCGCCTCCGGGGGGTATAGCAATCAGCCCCAGCATTTT. This translates into CASSTASGGYSNQPQHF.

The chain links TRBV7-9 to TRBJ1-2; 7 nucleotides line up with TRBD1. The germline CDR1 and CDR2 sequences are SEHNR and FQNEAQ (reference sequence). There are 15 residues in the CDR3. With 6 bases clipped from V and 8 bases from J, the junction kept 15 bases outside the gene matches. The CDR3 nucleotides read TGTGCCAGCAGTCTCCCGGGACAGACATCTGGAGGCTACACCTTC. Translating gives CASSLPGQTSGGYTF. Filled out from reference TRBV7-9 and TRBJ1-2, the complete variable domain reads DTGVSQNPRHKITKRGQNVTFRCDPISEHNRLYWYRQTLGQGPEFLTYFQNEAQLEKSRLLSDRFSAERPKGSFSTLEIQRTEQGDSAMYLCASSLPGQTSGGYTFGSGTRLTVV.